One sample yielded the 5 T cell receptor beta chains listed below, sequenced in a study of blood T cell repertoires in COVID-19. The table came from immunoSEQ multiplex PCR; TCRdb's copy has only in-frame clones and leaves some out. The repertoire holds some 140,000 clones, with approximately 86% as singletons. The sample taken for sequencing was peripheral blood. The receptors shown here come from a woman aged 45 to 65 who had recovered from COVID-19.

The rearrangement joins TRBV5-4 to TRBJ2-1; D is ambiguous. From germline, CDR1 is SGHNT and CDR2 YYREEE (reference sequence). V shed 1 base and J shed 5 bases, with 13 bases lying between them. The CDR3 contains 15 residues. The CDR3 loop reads CASSLMRSTNNEQFF. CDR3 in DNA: TGTGCCAGCAGCTTGATGAGAAGCACCAACAATGAGCAGTTCTTC. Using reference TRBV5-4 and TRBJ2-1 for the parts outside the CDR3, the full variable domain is ETGVTQSPTHLIKTRGQQVTLRCSSQSGHNTVSWYQQALGQGPQFIFQYYREEENGRGNFPPRFSGLQFPNYSSELNVNALELDDSALYLCASSLMRSTNNEQFFGPGTRLTVL.

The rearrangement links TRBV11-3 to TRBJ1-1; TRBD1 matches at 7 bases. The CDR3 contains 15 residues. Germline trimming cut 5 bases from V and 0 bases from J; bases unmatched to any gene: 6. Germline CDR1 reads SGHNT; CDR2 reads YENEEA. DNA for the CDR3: TGTGCCAGCAGCCCAATGGGACAGATGAACACTGAAGCTTTCTTT. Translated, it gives CASSPMGQMNTEAFF.

CDR3: CASSPRTGQETQYF. DNA of the CDR3: TGTGCCAGCAGTCCCCGGACAGGCCAAGAGACCCAGTACTTC. V is TRBV2 and J is TRBJ2-5, with TRBD1 identical over 7 bases. The CDR3 runs to 14 residues. V was clipped by 5 bases and J by 1 base; unmatched bases: 4. Germline V gives CDR1 SNHLY, CDR2 FYNNEI.

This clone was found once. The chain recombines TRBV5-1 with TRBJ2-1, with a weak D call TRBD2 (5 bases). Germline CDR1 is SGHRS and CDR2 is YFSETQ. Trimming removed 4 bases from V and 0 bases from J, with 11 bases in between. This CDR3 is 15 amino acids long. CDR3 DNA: TGCGCCAGCAGCATCCAGGAGGTCTCCTACAATGAGCAGTTCTTC. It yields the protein CASSIQEVSYNEQFF.

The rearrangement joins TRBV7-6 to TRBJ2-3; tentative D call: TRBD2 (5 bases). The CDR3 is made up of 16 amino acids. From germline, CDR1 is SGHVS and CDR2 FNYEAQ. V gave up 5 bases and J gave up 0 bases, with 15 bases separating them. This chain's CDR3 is CASSARAETSTDTQYF. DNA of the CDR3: TGTGCCAGCAGCGCGAGAGCGGAAACTAGCACAGATACGCAGTATTTT.